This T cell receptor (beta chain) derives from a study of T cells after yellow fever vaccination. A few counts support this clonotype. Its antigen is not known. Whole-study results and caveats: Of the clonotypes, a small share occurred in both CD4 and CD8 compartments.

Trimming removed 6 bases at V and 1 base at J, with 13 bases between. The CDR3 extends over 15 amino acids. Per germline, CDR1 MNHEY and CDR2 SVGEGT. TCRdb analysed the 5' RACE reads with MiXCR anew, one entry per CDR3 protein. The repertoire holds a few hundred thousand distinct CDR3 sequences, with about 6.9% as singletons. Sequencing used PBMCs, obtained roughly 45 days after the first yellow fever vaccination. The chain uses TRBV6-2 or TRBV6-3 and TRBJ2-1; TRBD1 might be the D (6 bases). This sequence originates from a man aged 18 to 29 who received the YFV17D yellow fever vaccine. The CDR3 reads CASRGTGPSYNEQFF. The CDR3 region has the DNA TGTGCCAGCAGAGGTACAGGGCCGTCCTACAATGAGCAGTTCTTC.